These T cell receptor beta chains were read from a single sample in a study of cytomegalovirus exposure and HLA in healthy donors. This table comes from immunoSEQ multiplex PCR, and its TCRdb copy is limited to in-frame clones, with some not included. The table has 200,000 to 250,000 clones, 77% seen once; the top ten hold roughly 2.5%. The specimen sequenced was PBMCs. The receptors shown here come from a woman aged 55-69 years in good health and CMV-seropositive. Each CDR3 is given with its conserved first and last residue. A D gene is named only where the DNA matches it firmly. Clone size is given for some rows only: seen once, a few or many times, or a class if the clone is expanded.

abundance: NA; j_gene: TRBJ2-1; d_gene: TRBD2; v_gene: TRBV7-9; CDR3nt: TGTGCCAGCAGCCGCGGACTAGCGGGCAATGAGCAGTTCTTC; CDR3aa: CASSRGLAGNEQFF
abundance: NA; j_gene: TRBJ2-1; d_gene: TRBD2; v_gene: TRBV5-1; CDR3nt: TGCGCCAGCAGCTTTGTACTAGCGGGTTCTGGAAATGAGCAGTTCTTC; CDR3aa: CASSFVLAGSGNEQFF
abundance: NA; j_gene: TRBJ2-5; d_gene: TRBD2; v_gene: TRBV10-3; CDR3nt: TGTGCCATCAGTGGGGGACCTCGGGGGGGACAAGAGACCCAGTACTTC; CDR3aa: CAISGGPRGGQETQYF
abundance: NA; j_gene: TRBJ2-7; d_gene: TRBD1; v_gene: TRBV20-1; CDR3nt: TGCAATACAGGGGGAGACGAGCAGTACTTC; CDR3aa: CNTGGDEQYF
abundance: NA; j_gene: TRBJ1-1; d_gene: NA; v_gene: TRBV9; CDR3nt: TGTGCCAGCAACCCACAGGGCACGAACACTGAAGCTTTCTTT; CDR3aa: CASNPQGTNTEAFF
abundance: NA; j_gene: TRBJ2-7; d_gene: NA; v_gene: TRBV7-9; CDR3nt: TGTGCCAGCAGCTTAAAACAGGGAAGCTCCTACGAGCAGTACTTC; CDR3aa: CASSLKQGSSYEQYF
abundance: once; j_gene: TRBJ1-1; d_gene: NA; v_gene: TRBV18; CDR3nt: TGTGCCAGCTCACCACGTCGGGGGGCGGGGGCTGAAGCTTTCTTT; CDR3aa: CASSPRRGAGAEAFF
abundance: NA; j_gene: TRBJ1-2; d_gene: NA; v_gene: TRBV6-1; CDR3nt: TGTGCCAGCAGCGCCGGGACATCAAGTAACTATGGCTACACCTTC; CDR3aa: CASSAGTSSNYGYTF
abundance: NA; j_gene: TRBJ2-3; d_gene: NA; v_gene: TRBV19; CDR3nt: TGTGCCAGTAGTAATTTAGCAGATACGCAGTATTTT; CDR3aa: CASSNLADTQYF
abundance: NA; j_gene: TRBJ2-1; d_gene: NA; v_gene: TRBV7-9; CDR3nt: TGTGCCAGCAGCTTAGGCCGTACTTGGGAGCAGTTCTTC; CDR3aa: CASSLGRTWEQFF
abundance: few; j_gene: TRBJ1-1; d_gene: NA; v_gene: TRBV18; CDR3nt: TGTGCCAGCTCACCGACAGCCGGGAACACTGAAGCTTTCTTT; CDR3aa: CASSPTAGNTEAFF
abundance: NA; j_gene: TRBJ2-2; d_gene: NA; v_gene: TRBV5-1; CDR3nt: TGCGCCAGCAGCTCGGACAGTTCTCACACCGGGGAGCTGTTTTTT; CDR3aa: CASSSDSSHTGELFF
abundance: NA; j_gene: TRBJ1-5; d_gene: NA; v_gene: TRBV28; CDR3nt: TGTGCCCACAGAGGGCCAGGTATACTCAATCAGCCCCAGCATTTT; CDR3aa: CAHRGPGILNQPQHF
abundance: once; j_gene: TRBJ1-1; d_gene: NA; v_gene: TRBV27; CDR3nt: TGTGCCAGCCGTACCGGGAACACTGAAGCTTTCTTT; CDR3aa: CASRTGNTEAFF
abundance: NA; j_gene: TRBJ1-5; d_gene: NA; v_gene: TRBV19; CDR3nt: TGTGCCAGTACTCAGGGGAGACAGCCCCAGCATTTT; CDR3aa: CASTQGRQPQHF
abundance: NA; j_gene: TRBJ2-7; d_gene: TRBD1; v_gene: TRBV19; CDR3nt: TGTGCCAGTAGTATAGGGGGGACAGTTTCCTACGAGCAGTACTTC; CDR3aa: CASSIGGTVSYEQYF
abundance: NA; j_gene: TRBJ2-2; d_gene: NA; v_gene: TRBV7-9; CDR3nt: TGTGCCAGCAGCTTAATAAAGTCCAGCGCGGACACCGGGGAGCTGTTTTTT; CDR3aa: CASSLIKSSADTGELFF
abundance: NA; j_gene: TRBJ1-1; d_gene: NA; v_gene: TRBV5-5; CDR3nt: TGTGCCAGCAGCCCTCTGGGAAGGGGGAACACTGAAGCTTTCTTT; CDR3aa: CASSPLGRGNTEAFF
abundance: NA; j_gene: TRBJ1-1; d_gene: TRBD1; v_gene: TRBV6-4; CDR3nt: TGTGCCAGCAGAGACGACAGGGGTGGGACTGAAGCTTTCTTT; CDR3aa: CASRDDRGGTEAFF
abundance: once; j_gene: TRBJ2-4; d_gene: NA; v_gene: TRBV7-9; CDR3nt: TGTGCCAGCAGCTTGGGGCGGTTATTAGCCAAAAACATTCAGTACTTC; CDR3aa: CASSLGRLLAKNIQYF
abundance: NA; j_gene: TRBJ2-7; d_gene: TRBD1; v_gene: TRBV2; CDR3nt: TGTGCCAGTGGGACAGGTATATCCTACGAGCAGTACTTC; CDR3aa: CASGTGISYEQYF
abundance: few; j_gene: TRBJ2-5; d_gene: TRBD2; v_gene: TRBV5-6; CDR3nt: TGTGCCAGCAGCTTGGCGGCTAGCGGGCGGGTTCGGGAGACCCAGTACTTC; CDR3aa: CASSLAASGRVRETQYF
abundance: NA; j_gene: TRBJ2-1; d_gene: NA; v_gene: TRBV12-2; CDR3nt: TGTGCAAGTCGCTTAGGCGGGACTAGCGGCCTCACCTACAATGAGCAGTTCTTC; CDR3aa: CASRLGGTSGLTYNEQFF
abundance: NA; j_gene: TRBJ2-7; d_gene: TRBD1; v_gene: TRBV19; CDR3nt: TGTGCCAGTACCTCGGGACAGGGGGACGAGCAGTACTTC; CDR3aa: CASTSGQGDEQYF
abundance: NA; j_gene: TRBJ1-6; d_gene: TRBD1; v_gene: TRBV2; CDR3nt: TGTGCCAGCAGTCGTGACAGGGGAGGGAATTCACCCCTCCACTTT; CDR3aa: CASSRDRGGNSPLHF
abundance: NA; j_gene: TRBJ1-1; d_gene: TRBD1; v_gene: TRBV6-5; CDR3nt: TGTGCCAGCAGTTATCCGGGACAGGGGAGGGGTGAAGCTTTCTTT; CDR3aa: CASSYPGQGRGEAFF
abundance: NA; j_gene: TRBJ1-2; d_gene: TRBD1; v_gene: TRBV6-5; CDR3nt: TGTGTTTACCCCGGACAGGGGAAAGCTAACTATGGCTACACCTTC; CDR3aa: CVYPGQGKANYGYTF
abundance: NA; j_gene: TRBJ2-2; d_gene: TRBD2; v_gene: TRBV7-8; CDR3nt: TGTGCCAGCAGCCCCCGGACTAGCGGGGGGGCGAACACCGGGGAGCTGTTTTTT; CDR3aa: CASSPRTSGGANTGELFF
abundance: NA; j_gene: TRBJ1-6; d_gene: TRBD1; v_gene: TRBV11-2; CDR3nt: TGTGCCAGCAGCTTAGACGGGACAGGGGTTTCACCCCTCCACTTT; CDR3aa: CASSLDGTGVSPLHF
abundance: NA; j_gene: TRBJ1-2; d_gene: NA; v_gene: TRBV5-5; CDR3nt: TGTGCCAGCAGCTTGACAGGACCCAACCTCCTGGTCCACTATGGCTACACCTTC; CDR3aa: CASSLTGPNLLVHYGYTF